The next 20 T cell receptor beta chains were all read from a single sample in a study of T cells in Graves' hyperthyroidism and ophthalmopathy. Researchers took RNA transcripts and amplified the TCR beta CDR3 regions from them. The TCR CDR3 was amplified in a first-round RT-PCR using the HTBI primer set. TCRdb reprocessed the multiplex PCR reads with MiXCR, giving one entry per CDR3 protein. The table shows around 300,000 distinct CDR3 sequences, with roughly 13% occurring only once. Sequenced input: blood. These receptors all stem from a woman in her forties with Graves' hyperthyroidism.

The table lists this clonotype with many counts. The rearrangement links TRBV20-1 to TRBJ1-6, with TRBD1 matching 11 bases. This CDR3 is built from 15 residues. V gave up 0 bases and J gave up 9 bases; unmatched junction bases: 4. Germline-derived CDR1 and CDR2 are DFQATT and SNEGSKA (reference sequence). The CDR3 loop is CSAREGGTGGSPLHF. The CDR3, as DNA: TGCAGTGCTAGAGAGGGGGGGACAGGGGGTTCACCCCTCCACTTT.

This clonotype has only a few counts. The chain employs TRBV7-3 and TRBJ2-3; TRBD2 agrees at 7 bases. V lost 7 bases, J lost 3 bases, and 16 bases stayed unmatched. Germline CDR1 is SGHTA and CDR2 is FQGTGA. CDR3 length equals 17 residues. DNA for the CDR3: TGTGCCAGCATCCTCCGGAGGATAGCGGGCACAACAGATACGCAGTATTTT. Translated, it gives CASILRRIAGTTDTQYF.

This clonotype was detected many times. The CDR3: CSARESGNTIYF. The CDR3 coding sequence is TGCAGTGCTCGGGAGTCTGGAAACACCATATATTTT. The rearrangement links TRBV20-1 to TRBJ1-3; D not resolved. In germline, CDR1 is DFQATT, CDR2 SNEGSKA (reference sequence). Trimming pared 5 bases from V and 1 base from J, leaving 6 bases between. This CDR3 comprises 12 residues.

This clonotype has a count of ten or more. The rearrangement joins TRBV3-1 to TRBJ1-1, with D perhaps matching TRBD1 (5 bases). The V gene lost 5 bases and the J gene lost 1 base, with 11 bases spanning the gap. This CDR3 region has 14 residues. Germline-derived CDR1 and CDR2 are LGHDT and YNNKEL (reference sequence). The CDR3 protein is CASSYLQGNTEAFF. The CDR3 DNA sequence: TGTGCCAGCAGCTACCTCCAGGGGAACACTGAAGCTTTCTTT.

The chain joins TRBV24-1 to TRBJ2-2; TRBD2 matches 8 bases. The CDR3 runs to 17 residues. With V trimmed by 5 bases and J by 3 bases, 10 bases remained unmatched. CDR1 KGHDR and CDR2 SFDVKD come from the germline V gene. The CDR3 is CATSALGTSMDTGELFF. The CDR3 DNA follows: TGTGCCACCAGTGCCCTGGGGACTAGTATGGACACCGGGGAGCTGTTTTTT.

The chain employs TRBV3-1 and TRBJ2-3; 9 bases fit TRBD2. Germline CDR1 LGHDT, CDR2 YNNKEL (reference sequence). The CDR3 totals 15 residues. Trimming cost V 5 bases and J 5 bases; bases outside gene matches: 8. The DNA for the CDR3 is TGTGCCAGCAGCTTTAGCGGGAGTGGTATAGATACGCAGTATTTT. It yields the protein CASSFSGSGIDTQYF.

This clonotype showed up many times. V and J are TRBV19 and TRBJ1-2, with 7 bases matching TRBD1. CDR1 and CDR2 (germline): LNHDA, SQIVND (reference sequence). The CDR3 extends over 13 amino acids. After removal of 7 bases from V and 2 bases from J, the junction contained 4 bases not matched to a gene. The CDR3 region is CASTPTGNYGYTF. The CDR3 DNA reads TGTGCCAGTACCCCGACAGGGAACTATGGCTACACCTTC.

The gene calls are TRBV6-1 and TRBJ2-3, with 9 positions matching TRBD1. The CDR3 sequence is 15 residues long. The junction had 5 bases not matched to a gene; V was cut back by 3 bases and J by 4 bases. In germline, CDR1 is MNHNS, CDR2 SASEGT. In DNA form, the CDR3 reads TGTGCCAGCAGTGATCCGGGACAGGGCGCAGATACGCAGTATTTT. Encoded protein: CASSDPGQGADTQYF.

The chain carries TRBV29-1 and TRBJ2-1; unclear D gene. The CDR3 length is 12 residues. Germline CDR1 reads SQVTM; CDR2 reads ANQGSEA. The V gene lost 4 bases and the J gene lost 8 bases, with 12 bases spanning the gap. In nucleotides, the CDR3 is TGCAGCGTTGTTTTTGGGCCCGATGAGCAGTTCTTC. This gives the protein CSVVFGPDEQFF.

This clonotype was seen repeatedly, ten times or more. The chain uses TRBV19 and TRBJ2-1; the D gene could be TRBD1 or TRBD2 (6 bases each). V lost 6 bases and J lost 5, with 20 bases in between. The V gene's germline CDR1 is LNHDA and CDR2 SQIVND (reference sequence). The CDR3 is 16 amino acids. CDR3 sequence (DNA): TGTGCCAGTAGAAATTCTTTCCGGAGGGGGAACAATGAGCAGTTCTTC. This sequence encodes CASRNSFRRGNNEQFF.

The CDR3 DNA reads as TGTGCCAGCAGTCACGACCCTCGCTGGGCCAACGTCCTGACTTTC. Amino acids: CASSHDPRWANVLTF. This sequence joins TRBV6-5 and TRBJ2-6; D not certain. The CDR3 extends over 15 amino acids. Between the trimmed V and J ends, which lost 5 bases and 5 bases, there was a span of 13 bases. The germline gives CDR1 MNHEY, CDR2 SVGAGI.

The chain employs TRBV4-2 and TRBJ2-1; D gene ambiguous. Germline CDR1 LGHNA, CDR2 YNFKEQ. The germline V and J ends were trimmed by 0 bases and 6 bases, with 6 bases remaining between them. The length of the CDR3 is 13 residues. The CDR3 sequence: CASSQDLVNEQFF. DNA for the CDR3: TGTGCCAGCAGCCAAGATCTAGTCAATGAGCAGTTCTTC.

This clonotype was picked up a small number of times. V gene TRBV18 combines with J gene TRBJ1-6; possible D gene TRBD1, 5 bases. The germline gives CDR1 KGHSH, CDR2 LQKENI. V lost 6 bases and J 6 bases, leaving 15 bases between the germline ends. The CDR3 contains 15 residues. The chain's CDR3 is CASSSAGMGNSPLHF. The CDR3 coding sequence is TGTGCCAGCTCGTCGGCAGGGATGGGTAATTCACCCCTCCACTTT.

This clonotype was counted many times. The rearrangement joins TRBV7-8 to TRBJ2-7; D is ambiguous. V dropped 1 base and J dropped 6 bases, with 13 bases sitting between them. CDR3 length equals 14 residues. The germline V gene encodes CDR1 SGHVS and CDR2 FQNEAQ. The CDR3 sequence: CASSLVRMPGEQYF. Written as DNA, the CDR3 is TGTGCCAGCAGCTTAGTTCGCATGCCGGGCGAGCAGTACTTC.

This clonotype was seen ten or more times. The rearrangement joins TRBV5-5 to TRBJ2-3; D is undetermined. The CDR3 consists of 14 residues. Germline V gene lookup returns CDR1 SGHKS and CDR2 YYEKEE (reference sequence). The ends were cut back, 4 bases at V and 2 bases at J, with 11 bases in the middle. The DNA of the CDR3 is TGTGCCAGCAGCGTTAACCCTTCCACAGATACGCAGTATTTT. It specifies CASSVNPSTDTQYF.

The chain has TRBV6-4 and TRBJ2-3; 8 bases map to TRBD2. Germline CDR1 MRHNA, CDR2 SNTAGT. There are 14 residues in the CDR3. The V and J ends lost 6 bases and 6 bases, in that order; junction bases with no gene match: 8. The CDR3 loop is CASSALPSGDTQYF. In nucleotides, the CDR3 is TGTGCCAGCAGCGCCCTTCCTAGCGGGGATACGCAGTATTTT.

This clonotype turned up a few times. The genes are TRBV24-1 and TRBJ2-7; tentatively, D is TRBD1 (6 bases). The CDR3 totals 12 residues. V was pared by 9 bases and J by 5 bases, with 13 bases between. The V gene's germline CDR1 is KGHDR and CDR2 SFDVKD. CDR3: CATEWGRDEQYF. Here the CDR3 DNA reads TGTGCCACCGAGTGGGGGCGGGACGAGCAGTACTTC.

Many counts were recorded for this clonotype. In nucleotides, the CDR3 is TGTGCCAGCAGTTTAACCGGAACTACTGAAGCTTTCTTT. Protein sequence: CASSLTGTTEAFF. The chain employs TRBV12-3 or TRBV12-4 and TRBJ1-1; no clear D gene. Trimming cost V 2 bases and J 5 bases, with 9 bases left between them. This CDR3 contains 13 residues.

The rearrangement links TRBV30 to TRBJ1-4, with TRBD1 as a possible D gene (5 bases). V was clipped by 2 bases and J by 4 bases, with 17 bases between them. This CDR3 region has 16 residues. Germline lookup yields CDR1 GTSNPN and CDR2 SVGIG (reference sequence). This CDR3 is CAWSPMGEEGNEKLFF. In DNA, the CDR3 is TGTGCCTGGAGTCCCATGGGGGAGGAGGGTAATGAAAAACTGTTTTTT.

This clonotype was observed at least ten times. The rearrangement uses TRBV6-1 and TRBJ1-1; 8 nucleotides agree with TRBD1. There are 13 residues in the CDR3. Unmatched junction bases numbered 6, after V lost 10 bases and J lost 2 bases. CDR1 is MNHNS, CDR2 SASEGT, per germline. Here the CDR3 reads CAIKDRVNTEAFF. CDR3 nucleotides: TGTGCCATTAAGGACAGGGTTAACACTGAAGCTTTCTTT.